This T cell receptor (beta chain) was sequenced during a study of T cell changes during pregnancy in multiple sclerosis. Here immunoSEQ multiplex PCR was the method, and the copy in TCRdb shows in-frame clones only, minus some. The table has roughly 100,000 clones, 91% seen once. The germline V gene encodes CDR1 SGHTA and CDR2 FQGTGA. CDR3 length equals 14 residues. J was trimmed by 5 bases and V by 5 bases; bases with no gene match: 5. This TCR was recovered from a female donor with multiple sclerosis, enrolled in a pregnancy study. Sequencing was performed on peripheral blood, taken after pregnancy. The rearrangement uses TRBV7-3 and TRBJ2-5, with TRBD2 identical over 10 bases. Written as DNA, the CDR3 is TGTGCCAGCAGCCCCGGGACTAGCGTGGAGACCCAGTACTTC. Translation: CASSPGTSVETQYF. Looking up the rest from reference TRBV7-3 and TRBJ2-5 gives the full variable domain: GAGVSQTPSNKVTEKGKYVELRCDPISGHTALYWYRQSLGQGPEFLIYFQGTGAADDSGLPNDRFFAVRPEGSVSTLKIQRTERGDSAVYLCASSPGTSVETQYFGPGTRLLVL.